Listed below are T cell receptor beta chains from one sample, sequenced in a study of blood T cell repertoires in COVID-19. Data came from immunoSEQ multiplex PCR; TCRdb stores just in-frame clones and leaves some out. The sample gives 200,000 to 300,000 clones, 80% to 90% of which show up once; around 7.5% is in the top ten. The source material was peripheral blood. The receptors here all came from an elderly woman with COVID-19, enrolled during active disease. The CDR3 runs from the conserved cysteine through the conserved F or W. D genes are given only for firm matches. Only part of the rows carry a size: once, few, many, or a class if the clone is expanded.

CDR3 DNA,CDR3 protein,clone size,D gene,J gene,V gene,CDR3 length
TGTGCCAGCCGACCATCCAGCGGGAACATTTGGGGGGAGACCCAGTACTTC,CASRPSSGNIWGETQYF,.,TRBD2,TRBJ2-5,TRBV3-1/TRBV3-2,17
TGTGCCAGTAGTATAGGAGGGGGCGCGACCTATGGCTACACCTTC,CASSIGGGATYGYTF,.,TRBD1,TRBJ1-2,TRBV19,15
TGCAGCGTTGGGACAGGGAAAACCGGAAACATTCAGTACTTC,CSVGTGKTGNIQYF,.,TRBD1,TRBJ2-4,TRBV29-1,14
TGTGCCAGCAGTGTCAGGGAATACGAGCAGTACTTC,CASSVREYEQYF,once,.,TRBJ2-7,TRBV28,12
TGTGCCAGCAGCTTAGGGAGTAGCGGGAGTTATGAGCAGTTCTTC,CASSLGSSGSYEQFF,.,TRBD2,TRBJ2-1,TRBV7-2,15
TGTGCCAGCAGTTCCGGGACAGGGATTTTCAATGAGCAGTTCTTC,CASSSGTGIFNEQFF,.,TRBD1,TRBJ2-1,TRBV28,15
TGTGCCAGCAGCCCAGACAGGACTCAGCCCCAGCATTTT,CASSPDRTQPQHF,.,.,TRBJ1-5,TRBV16,13
TGTGCCAGCAGTCACAGGGGGCCTTTGAACACTGAAGCTTTCTTT,CASSHRGPLNTEAFF,.,TRBD1,TRBJ1-1,TRBV6-5,15
TGTGCCAGCAGCCAAGTGCCCTTGGCAGGGGGGCTTAAACGTGAAAAACTGTTTTTT,CASSQVPLAGGLKREKLFF,.,TRBD1,TRBJ1-4,TRBV14,19
TGCAGCGTTGTCAGGGGGTGGGACACTGAAGCTTTCTTT,CSVVRGWDTEAFF,.,TRBD1,TRBJ1-1,TRBV29-1,13
TGTGCCAGTAGTAGCGGGGGTTCCTACAATGAGCAGTTCTTC,CASSSGGSYNEQFF,.,TRBD2,TRBJ2-1,TRBV19,14
TGTGCCTGGAGTGTACGGGGGACAGGGGGCTACGAGCAGTACTTC,CAWSVRGTGGYEQYF,few,TRBD1,TRBJ2-7,TRBV30,15
TGTGCCAGCAGCTTAGGGGCAAATCAGCCCCAGCATTTT,CASSLGANQPQHF,few,.,TRBJ1-5,TRBV7-3,13
TGTGCCTCGCGGGGAGGAGCGACAGGGTCAATCTATGGCTACACCTTC,CASRGGATGSIYGYTF,.,TRBD1,TRBJ1-2,TRBV2,16
TGTGCCAGCACCCTCCTGATACGACAGGGCCGTCACGAGCAGTTCTTC,CASTLLIRQGRHEQFF,.,TRBD1,TRBJ2-1,TRBV7-2,16
TGTGCCAGCAGCCAAGAAGACAGAATAAACTATGGCTACACCTTC,CASSQEDRINYGYTF,.,.,TRBJ1-2,TRBV3-1/TRBV3-2,15
TGTGCCAGCTCACCCGGACAGTCGAACACTGAAGCTTTCTTT,CASSPGQSNTEAFF,.,.,TRBJ1-1,TRBV18,14
TGTGCCAGCAGCCAAGATGGACAGGGGGAAGCACCCCTCCACTTT,CASSQDGQGEAPLHF,.,TRBD1,TRBJ1-6,TRBV4-2,15
TGTGCCAGCTCACAGCAGGAGGCGAACACCGGGGAGCTGTTTTTT,CASSQQEANTGELFF,.,.,TRBJ2-2,TRBV18,15
TGTGCCAGCAGCCAGGACAGGGGAAGGGGCTACACCTTC,CASSQDRGRGYTF,.,TRBD1,TRBJ1-2,TRBV6-5,13
TGTGCCAGCAGGATTACGGGCAGGGTGGGTGAGACCCAGTACTTC,CASRITGRVGETQYF,.,.,TRBJ2-5,TRBV6-5,15
TGTGCCAGCAGTTTATTGGGGTTAGCGGGAGATCATGAGCAGTTCTTC,CASSLLGLAGDHEQFF,.,TRBD2,TRBJ2-1,TRBV27,16
TGTGCCAGCAGCTTCTATTCGGGACAGACCTACGAGCAGTACTTC,CASSFYSGQTYEQYF,once,TRBD1,TRBJ2-7,TRBV11-3,15
TGTGCCAGTAGTACCGGACAGGGATCAAATTCACCCCTCCACTTT,CASSTGQGSNSPLHF,.,TRBD1,TRBJ1-6,TRBV19,15
TGTGCCAGCAGCCCACGTAGCGGTTGGGACAGTGATTCACCCCTCCACTTT,CASSPRSGWDSDSPLHF,.,TRBD1,TRBJ1-6,TRBV9,17
TGTGCCAGCAGCGCCACAGGGGCTGACACTGAAGCTTTCTTT,CASSATGADTEAFF,.,TRBD1,TRBJ1-1,TRBV6-1,14
TGCGCCAGCAGCCGGCGGGGGACTTACAATGAGCAGTTCTTC,CASSRRGTYNEQFF,.,TRBD2,TRBJ2-1,TRBV4-1,14
TGTGCCACCAGTGACCGCAGCGGGAGCATCCCCCAAGAGACCCAGTACTTC,CATSDRSGSIPQETQYF,.,TRBD2,TRBJ2-5,TRBV24-1,17
TGTGCCAGCTCACCGGGACAGGGTTACAATGAGCAGTTCTTC,CASSPGQGYNEQFF,.,TRBD1,TRBJ2-1,TRBV18,14
TGTGCCAGCCGGACAGGGATGAATCGCCAGCCCCAGCATTTT,CASRTGMNRQPQHF,.,TRBD1,TRBJ1-5,TRBV28,14
TGTGCCAGCAGTCGGCGGGTGGGGGGGACCACCTCCTACGAGCAGTACTTC,CASSRRVGGTTSYEQYF,.,TRBD2,TRBJ2-7,TRBV6-6,17